The 12 T cell receptor beta chains reported below all come from one sample, sequenced in a study of blood T cell repertoires in COVID-19. Profiled with immunoSEQ multiplex PCR; TCRdb holds only in-frame clones, not every one. The sample has under 40,000 clones; 87% are singletons. Material for sequencing was peripheral blood. These receptors came from a man between 60 and 75 years old with active COVID-19.

The V call is TRBV2, the J call TRBJ2-7, with 13 bases identical to TRBD2. CDR1 is SNHLY, CDR2 FYNNEI, per germline. CDR3 length equals 15 residues. The V gene end was trimmed by 6 bases and the J gene end by 2 bases; junction bases not matched to a gene: 4. The CDR3 nucleotides read TGTGCCAGCAGCCCCACTAGCGGGAGGGCCTACGAGCAGTACTTC. This gives the protein CASSPTSGRAYEQYF.

The chain recombines TRBV11-2 with TRBJ2-4; TRBD2 matches 7 bases. The V and J ends lost 3 bases and 1 base, in that order; junction bases with no gene match: 12. This CDR3 comprises 18 residues. Germline V gives CDR1 SGHAT, CDR2 FQNNGV. The CDR3 coding sequence is TGTGCCAGCAGCTTGGGCGGGAGAAGGGCCCCTGCCAAAAACATTCAGTACTTC. The encoded protein is CASSLGGRRAPAKNIQYF. The complete variable domain, with remaining parts taken from reference TRBV11-2 and TRBJ2-4, reads EAGVAQSPRYKIIEKRQSVAFWCNPISGHATLYWYQQILGQGPKLLIQFQNNGVVDDSQLPKDRFSAERLKGVDSTLKIQPAKLEDSAVYLCASSLGGRRAPAKNIQYFGAGTRLSVL.

Judged by abundance, this clone is medium-sized (0.01 to 0.1%). V gene TRBV19 combines with J gene TRBJ2-5; 12 bases align to TRBD2. V gave up 6 bases and J gave up 5 bases; unmatched junction bases: 10. The CDR3 is 16 residues long. CDR1 is LNHDA and CDR2 is SQIVND in the germline V gene (reference sequence). The CDR3 bases are TGTGCCAGTAGCCCGACTAGCGGGAGTTTAGTGGAGACCCAGTACTTC. It codes for CASSPTSGSLVETQYF.

V is TRBV24-1 and J is TRBJ2-3, with TRBD2 matching over 8 bases. The CDR3 spans 19 residues. J was trimmed by 5 bases and V by 3 bases; bases with no gene match: 18. From germline, CDR1 is KGHDR and CDR2 SFDVKD. The CDR3 nucleotides read TGTGCCACCAGTGATGGAGGGTCAGGGGTAGCGGGATGGGGAGATACGCAGTATTTT. Its protein product is CATSDGGSGVAGWGDTQYF.

The rearrangement joins TRBV6-4 to TRBJ2-7, with D unclear. The germline gives CDR1 MRHNA, CDR2 SNTAGT. V was trimmed by 10 bases and J by 5 bases, leaving 15 bases between them. The CDR3 covers 12 residues. CDR3 sequence: CATSPTQDEQYF. Written as DNA, the CDR3 is TGTGCCACCTCCCCAACCCAGGACGAGCAGTACTTC.

This rearrangement joins TRBV18 to TRBJ1-5, with 7 bases identical to TRBD1. Germline CDR1 is KGHSH and CDR2 is LQKENI. V lost 6 bases and J lost 3; bases outside the gene matches: 5. This CDR3 has 14 residues. CDR3 in DNA: TGTGCCAGCTCCACGGGACAGCCCAATCAGCCCCAGCATTTT. Translated, it gives CASSTGQPNQPQHF.

The J gene is TRBJ2-5, the V gene TRBV30, with 8 positions matching TRBD1. The length of the CDR3 is 15 residues. The junction had 14 bases not matched to a gene; V was cut back by 4 bases and J by 7 bases. From germline, CDR1 is GTSNPN and CDR2 SVGIG (reference sequence). This CDR3 is CAWNIAGQVGGTQYF. The CDR3 DNA reads as TGTGCCTGGAATATTGCGGGACAGGTGGGGGGGACCCAGTACTTC.

This rearrangement joins TRBV5-8 to TRBJ2-5, with 7 bases aligning to TRBD2. The CDR3 covers 14 residues. The J segment lost 5 bases and the V segment lost 0 bases, leaving 4 bases of the junction unmatched. In germline, CDR1 is SGHTS, CDR2 YDEGEE. The CDR3 DNA reads as TGTGCCAGCAGCTTGGAACGGGGGGTGGAGACCCAGTACTTC. Translating gives CASSLERGVETQYF.

The chain combines TRBV6-6 with TRBJ2-7; 7 nucleotides agree with TRBD1. Germline CDR1 and CDR2: MNHNY and SVGAGI (reference sequence). CDR3 length equals 15 residues. The V and J ends lost 8 bases and 0 bases, in that order; junction bases with no gene match: 10. Here the CDR3 DNA reads TGTGCCAGCCACCCTACGAACAGGGGCTCCTACGAGCAGTACTTC. Translating gives CASHPTNRGSYEQYF.

The chain couples TRBV21-1 to TRBJ1-2; TRBD1 is the table's D call and was not checked against the DNA. TRBV21-1 is a recognized pseudogene. The CDR3 is 17 residues long. The CDR3 is CASSKAPREGANYGYTF. In nucleotides, the CDR3 is TGTGCCAGCAGCAAAGCCCCCAGGGAAGGGGCTAACTATGGCTACACCTTC.

This clone was seen only once. This chain links TRBV25-1 with TRBJ2-3; a weak D match, TRBD1 (6 bases). Germline CDR1 reads MGHDK; CDR2 reads SYGVNS. CDR3 length: 15 residues. Between the trimmed V and J ends, which lost 3 bases and 1 base, there was a span of 11 bases. The CDR3 DNA sequence: TGTGCCAGCAGTGAGGGGCACAGGGGCACAGATACGCAGTATTTT. This gives the protein CASSEGHRGTDTQYF.

The genes are TRBV7-8 and TRBJ1-2, with 11 bases that match TRBD1. The V gene end was trimmed by 0 bases and the J gene end by 12 bases; junction bases not matched to a gene: 3. This CDR3 region has 13 residues. Germline assignment: CDR1 SGHVS and CDR2 FQNEAQ. The CDR3 DNA is TGTGCCAGCAGCTTAGCGCGGACAGGGGGCAACACCTTC. It is translated as CASSLARTGGNTF.